The next 30 T cell receptor beta chains were all read from a single sample in a study of T cell changes during pregnancy in multiple sclerosis (dated by TCRdb to about 2019). The library came from the immunoSEQ multiplex PCR assay. This immuneACCESS table, as held by TCRdb, lists in-frame sequences with V and J called but not all clones. Of the missing ones, under half trace to an unresolved V gene in checked studies; the others have no known cause. This sample gives about 75,000 clones in total; 89% of them show up just once. 0.7% to 0.9% of the sample is held by the ten biggest clonotypes. The material sequenced was peripheral blood, taken in the first trimester of pregnancy. Source of these receptors: a female donor in good health, enrolled as a control in a pregnancy study.

A single count supports this clone. The J gene is TRBJ1-1, the V gene TRBV2; D gene unclear. V was cut by 7 bases and J by 3 bases, with 12 bases left in between. Germline V gene data show CDR1 as SNHLY and CDR2 as FYNNEI. The CDR3 length is 13 residues. The CDR3 loop reads CASMLERDTEAFF. The CDR3 region has the DNA TGTGCCAGCATGCTAGAACGGGACACTGAAGCTTTCTTT.

The rearrangement joins TRBV19 to TRBJ1-6; D uncertain. From germline, CDR1 is LNHDA and CDR2 SQIVND (reference sequence). The CDR3 sequence is 17 residues long. With 5 bases removed from V and 10 bases from J, the gap between germline ends came to 24 bases. The CDR3 spells CASSSHLTGRDLSPLHF. CDR3 nucleotides: TGTGCCAGTAGTTCCCACCTTACCGGACGGGATTTGTCACCCCTCCACTTT.

V gene TRBV2 combines with J gene TRBJ2-7; D ambiguous. The CDR3 has 16 amino acids. CDR1 SNHLY and CDR2 FYNNEI come from the germline V gene. Trimming took off 7 bases at V and 1 base at J, with 20 bases between the two ends. CDR3 DNA: TGTGCCAGCAAAGAGAGTAGTCCCCCGATTTCCTACGAGCAGTACTTC. Translation gives CASKESSPPISYEQYF.

V and J are TRBV9 and TRBJ1-1, with TRBD1 matching 7 bases. The length of the CDR3 is 11 residues. The germline gives CDR1 SGDLS, CDR2 YYNGEE. V trimming: 7 bases; J trimming: 6 bases; junction bases outside the gene matches: 3. CDR3 DNA: TGTGCCAGCGGGACAGATGCTGAAGCTTTCTTT. As protein: CASGTDAEAFF. The full variable domain, its missing parts supplied by reference TRBV9 and TRBJ1-1, is DSGVTQTPKHLITATGQRVTLRCSPRSGDLSVYWYQQSLDQGLQFLIQYYNGEERAKGNILERFSAQQFPDLHSELNLSSLELGDSALYFCASGTDAEAFFGQGTRLTVV.

The genes are TRBV7-2 and TRBJ2-7, with 8 bases identical to TRBD2. The CDR3 is 14 amino acids. V lost 5 bases, J lost 2 bases, and 5 bases stayed unmatched. Per the germline V gene, CDR1 is SGHTA and CDR2 is FQGNSA. The CDR3 DNA sequence: TGTGCCAGCAGCAATAGCGGGATTACCTACGAGCAGTACTTC. Amino acid sequence: CASSNSGITYEQYF. Full variable domain (outside the CDR3, taken from reference TRBV7-2 and TRBJ2-7): GAGVSQSPSNKVTEKGKDVELRCDPISGHTALYWYRQSLGQGLEFLIYFQGNSAPDKSGLPSDRFSAERTGGSVSTLTIQRTQQEDSAVYLCASSNSGITYEQYFGPGTRLTVT.

This chain links TRBV15 with TRBJ1-1, with TRBD1 identical over 8 bases. CDR3 length: 16 residues. Germline assignment: CDR1 LNHNV and CDR2 YYDKDF (reference sequence). V trimming: 4 bases; J trimming: 1 base; junction bases outside the gene matches: 8. The CDR3 is CATSINLGQANTEAFF. In nucleotides, the CDR3 is TGTGCCACCAGCATAAACCTGGGACAGGCGAACACTGAAGCTTTCTTT.

The V call is TRBV2, the J call TRBJ2-7, with 7 bases fitting TRBD1. J was trimmed by 0 bases and V by 9 bases; bases with no gene match: 11. The CDR3 covers 15 residues. Germline CDR1 reads SNHLY; CDR2 reads FYNNEI. CDR3 loop: CARKGDRPGSYEQYF. In DNA, the CDR3 is TGTGCCAGAAAAGGGGACAGACCAGGCTCCTACGAGCAGTACTTC.

The chain links TRBV15 to TRBJ2-5; TRBD2 is a possible D gene (5 bases). From germline, CDR1 is LNHNV and CDR2 YYDKDF (reference sequence). V lost 2 bases, J lost 5 bases, and 12 bases lay in between. CDR3 length equals 14 residues. CDR3 amino acids: CATSRMRAVETQYF. CDR3 bases: TGTGCCACCAGCAGAATGAGGGCAGTCGAGACCCAGTACTTC.

This clone was recorded a few times. Relative to the germline gene, one junction end is altered; a read error may explain this. This chain links TRBV19 with TRBJ1-1; no reliable D call. CDR1 is LNHDA and CDR2 is SQIVND in the germline V gene (reference sequence). CDR3 length: 12 amino acids. The CDR3 DNA sequence: TGTGCCAGTAGTATGCTCGGAGCAGAAATGCGGTTT. Translating it yields CASSMLGAEMRF. The variable domain in full, completed from reference TRBV19 and TRBJ1-1, reads DGGITQSPKYLFRKEGQNVTLSCEQNLNHDAMYWYRQDPGQGLRLIYYSQIVNDFQKGDIAEGYSVSREKKESFPLTVTSAQKNPTAFYLCASSMLGAEMRFGQGTRLTVV.

J is TRBJ2-5 and V is TRBV7-6; D not certain. The CDR3 contains 12 residues. Germline CDR1 SGHVS, CDR2 FNYEAQ. V was clipped by 5 bases and J by 5 bases, with 9 bases between them. The CDR3 nucleotides read TGTGCCAGCAGCACCCCTAGGGAGACCCAGTACTTC. Translation: CASSTPRETQYF. The full variable domain, with the rest looked up from reference TRBV7-6 and TRBJ2-5, is GAGVSQSPRYKVTKRGQDVALRCDPISGHVSLYWYRQALGQGPEFLTYFNYEAQQDKSGLPNDRFSAERPEGSISTLTIQRTEQRDSAMYRCASSTPRETQYFGPGTRLLVL.

The J gene is TRBJ1-2, the V gene TRBV6-6, with D tentatively TRBD1 (6 bases). Germline V lookup: CDR1 MNHNY, CDR2 SVGAGI (reference sequence). V was pared by 2 bases and J by 2 bases, with 12 bases between. The CDR3 extends over 15 amino acids. Written as DNA, the CDR3 is TGTGCCAGCAGTTACCGAGGACAGCAGAACTATGGCTACACCTTC. Protein: CASSYRGQQNYGYTF.

V usage is TRBV6-1 and J usage is TRBJ2-2, with TRBD1 identical over 10 bases. J lost 4 bases, V lost 5 bases, and 4 bases had no gene match. This CDR3 spans 15 amino acids. Germline V gene sequence: CDR1 MNHNS, CDR2 SASEGT. The CDR3: CASSPGQGSTGELFF. Written as DNA, the CDR3 is TGTGCCAGCAGTCCGGGACAGGGGTCCACCGGGGAGCTGTTTTTT.

This clone was counted a few times. The rearrangement uses TRBV19 and TRBJ2-4, with 7 bases fitting TRBD1. Germline V lookup: CDR1 LNHDA, CDR2 SQIVND (reference sequence). The CDR3 covers 14 residues. V shed 4 bases, J shed 5 bases, and the junction held 5 bases outside the gene matches. CDR3 in DNA: TGTGCCAGTAGTAACCCAGGGGGTGAAAACATTCAGTACTTC. It codes for CASSNPGGENIQYF.

This chain uses TRBV6-6 with TRBJ2-3, with TRBD2 as a possible D gene (5 bases). V dropped 5 bases and J dropped 0 bases, with 6 bases sitting between them. CDR3 length equals 13 residues. Germline assignment: CDR1 MNHNY and CDR2 SVGAGI (reference sequence). The CDR3 is CASSRTSTDTQYF. DNA for the CDR3: TGTGCCAGCAGTCGGACTAGCACAGATACGCAGTATTTT.

This clone was seen just once. The CDR3 DNA sequence: TGCGCCAGCAGCCCTTCTACGACAGACGCCTTTAATTCACCCCTCCACTTT. The encoded protein is CASSPSTTDAFNSPLHF. V and J are TRBV5-1 and TRBJ1-6; perhaps TRBD1 as D (5 bases). The CDR3 is 17 amino acids. Germline V gene data show CDR1 as SGHRS and CDR2 as YFSETQ. Trimming left V 4 bases short and J 6 bases short, with 20 bases between.

This clone has just one count. V usage is TRBV29-1 and J usage is TRBJ2-7, with a tentative D call TRBD2 (5 bases). The V end was cut by 4 bases, the J end by 4 bases, with 14 bases between. The CDR3 totals 13 residues. Germline V gene lookup returns CDR1 SQVTM and CDR2 ANQGSEA. As DNA, the CDR3 is TGCAGCGTTGTTCCGTGGGAGTCGTACGAGCAGTACTTC. Translating it yields CSVVPWESYEQYF.

The CDR3 DNA sequence: TGTGCCAGCAGTCAGGACAGGGGGCTACCCCAGCATTTT. Translation: CASSQDRGLPQHF. The gene calls are TRBV6-5 and TRBJ1-5; 11 nucleotides match TRBD1. The germline V gene has CDR1 MNHEY and CDR2 SVGAGI. The CDR3 runs 13 residues. Trimming took 5 bases from V and 10 from J; bases not matched to a gene: 4.

The chain's CDR3 is CASSSSGTGYGYTF. DNA for the CDR3: TGCGCCAGCAGCTCCTCCGGGACAGGCTATGGCTACACCTTC. J is TRBJ1-2 and V is TRBV5-1, with 8 bases that match TRBD1. The germline gives CDR1 SGHRS, CDR2 YFSETQ. V lost 3 bases and J lost 4; bases outside the gene matches: 5. The CDR3 runs 14 residues.

This clone was observed a handful of times. The gene calls are TRBV19 and TRBJ1-1; D unclear. This CDR3 spans 11 amino acids. V lost 7 bases and J lost 1, with 4 bases in between. Germline loops: CDR1 LNHDA, CDR2 SQIVND (reference sequence). The CDR3 reads CASTTNTEAFF. The CDR3 nucleotides read TGTGCCAGTACTACGAACACTGAAGCTTTCTTT.

As DNA, the CDR3 is TGTGCCAGCAGCTTCGGGACAGGGGGCGGCGAGCAGTACTTC. Residues: CASSFGTGGGEQYF. V and J are TRBV7-8 and TRBJ2-7, with 12 bases aligning to TRBD1. There are 14 residues in the CDR3. CDR1 and CDR2 from the germline V gene are SGHVS and FQNEAQ. The J segment lost 6 bases and the V segment lost 3 bases, leaving 3 bases of the junction unmatched.

The chain is built from TRBV2 and TRBJ1-1; possible D gene TRBD1, 5 bases. With 7 bases removed from V and 0 bases from J, the gap between germline ends came to 12 bases. From germline, CDR1 is SNHLY and CDR2 FYNNEI. The CDR3 length is 14 residues. CDR3 DNA: TGTGCCAGCAAAGATAGGGGCATGAACACTGAAGCTTTCTTT. As protein: CASKDRGMNTEAFF.

The gene calls are TRBV4-1 and TRBJ2-5; perhaps TRBD1 as D (6 bases). Germline CDR1 is MGHRA and CDR2 is YSYEKL. Trimming took 0 bases from V and 5 from J, leaving 13 bases between them. The CDR3 has 15 residues. Written as DNA, the CDR3 is TGCGCCAGCAGCCAAGATCCAGGGACAATGGAGACCCAGTACTTC. Protein product: CASSQDPGTMETQYF.

This chain connects TRBV28 to TRBJ1-1; D gene uncertain. V gave up 4 bases and J gave up 8 bases, with 23 bases separating them. Germline V CDR1 and CDR2: MDHEN, SYDVKM. The length of the CDR3 is 16 residues. The CDR3 loop is CASSSLREVRGHEAFF. In nucleotides, the CDR3 is TGTGCCAGCAGTTCCTTGAGGGAGGTACGCGGCCACGAAGCTTTCTTT.

The chain couples TRBV19 to TRBJ1-2; D is possibly TRBD1 (5 bases). Trimming cost V 6 bases and J 6 bases, with 11 bases left between them. CDR1 LNHDA and CDR2 SQIVND come from the germline V gene (reference sequence). The CDR3 has 12 residues. CDR3 region: CASRTPGDGYTF. CDR3 DNA sequence: TGTGCCAGTAGGACCCCGGGGGATGGCTACACCTTC.

This chain uses TRBV2 with TRBJ2-7, with D unresolved. Per the germline V gene, CDR1 is SNHLY and CDR2 is FYNNEI. Trimming took 6 bases from V and 6 from J, leaving 15 bases between them. CDR3 size: 13 residues. The DNA of the CDR3 is TGTGCCAGCAGCCCTTCCCAATCGGGCGAGCAGTACTTC. Its translation is CASSPSQSGEQYF.

The genes are TRBV4-1 and TRBJ1-5, with a possible D match to TRBD1 (5 bases). Germline assignment: CDR1 MGHRA and CDR2 YSYEKL. The CDR3 consists of 17 residues. V lost 1 base to trimming and J lost 6 bases, with 19 bases between them. The CDR3 nucleotides read TGCGCCAGCAGCCAAGGGGGCGGGGTGTCCTCTGTTCAGCCCCAGCATTTT. This codes for CASSQGGGVSSVQPQHF.

This sequence joins TRBV14 and TRBJ1-2, with no clear D. There are 14 residues in the CDR3. V lost 1 base and J 4 bases, leaving 10 bases between the germline ends. Germline CDR1 reads SGHDN; CDR2 reads FVKESK. CDR3 amino acids: CASSQARVGYGYTF. Written as DNA, the CDR3 is TGTGCCAGCAGCCAAGCGAGGGTAGGCTATGGCTACACCTTC. Full variable domain (rest looked up from reference TRBV14 and TRBJ1-2): EAGVTQFPSHSVIEKGQTVTLRCDPISGHDNLYWYRRVMGKEIKFLLHFVKESKQDESGMPNNRFLAERTGGTYSTLKVQPAELEDSGVYFCASSQARVGYGYTFGSGTRLTVV.

This chain uses TRBV19 with TRBJ1-5, with D possibly TRBD1 on 6 matching bases. CDR3 length: 16 residues. Per the germline V gene, CDR1 is LNHDA and CDR2 is SQIVND (reference sequence). V was cut by 5 bases and J by 2 bases, with 16 bases left in between. Written as DNA, the CDR3 is TGTGCCAGTAGTCCGCAGTCCAGACAGGGCAATCAGCCCCAGCATTTT. It is translated as CASSPQSRQGNQPQHF.

The chain is built from TRBV7-8 and TRBJ2-7; D is possibly TRBD2 (5 bases). Per germline, CDR1 SGHVS and CDR2 FQNEAQ. This CDR3 spans 17 amino acids. V lost 1 base, J lost 0 bases, and 16 bases lay in between. The CDR3 DNA follows: TGTGCCAGCAGCTTAGAACTAGGTCCCACACCCTCCTACGAGCAGTACTTC. Translated: CASSLELGPTPSYEQYF.

CDR3 region: CASSLRRTEVYGYTF. CDR3 coding DNA: TGTGCCAGCAGCTTAAGGCGGACAGAGGTCTATGGCTACACCTTC. V and J are TRBV7-9 and TRBJ1-2; D is perhaps TRBD1 (6 bases). Trimming stripped 2 bases from V and 4 bases from J, with 14 bases between. This CDR3 is built from 15 residues. Per germline, CDR1 SEHNR and CDR2 FQNEAQ (reference sequence).